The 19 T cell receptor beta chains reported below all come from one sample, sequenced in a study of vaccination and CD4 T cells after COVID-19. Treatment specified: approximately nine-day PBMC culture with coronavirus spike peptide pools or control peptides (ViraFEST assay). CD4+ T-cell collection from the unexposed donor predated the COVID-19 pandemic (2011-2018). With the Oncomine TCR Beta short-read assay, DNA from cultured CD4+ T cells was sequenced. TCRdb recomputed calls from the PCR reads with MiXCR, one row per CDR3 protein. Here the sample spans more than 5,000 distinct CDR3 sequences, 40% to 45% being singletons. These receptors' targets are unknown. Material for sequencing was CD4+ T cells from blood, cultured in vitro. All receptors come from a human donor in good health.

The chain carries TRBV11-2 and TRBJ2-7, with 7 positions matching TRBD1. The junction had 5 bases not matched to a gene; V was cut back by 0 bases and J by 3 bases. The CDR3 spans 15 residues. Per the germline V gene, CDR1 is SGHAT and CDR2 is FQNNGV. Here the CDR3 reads CASSLDPGQLYEQYF. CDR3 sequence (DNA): TGTGCCAGCAGCTTAGACCCGGGACAGCTCTACGAGCAGTACTTC.

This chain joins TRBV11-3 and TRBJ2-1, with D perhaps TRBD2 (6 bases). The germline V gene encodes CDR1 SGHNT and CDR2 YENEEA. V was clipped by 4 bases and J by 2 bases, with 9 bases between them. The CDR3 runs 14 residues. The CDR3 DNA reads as TGTGCCAGCAGCTCGGGACTTGCCTACAATGAGCAGTTCTTC. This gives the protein CASSSGLAYNEQFF.

CDR3: CSATPGGYTF. CDR3 bases: TGCAGTGCTACTCCCGGGGGCTACACCTTC. The gene calls are TRBV20-1 and TRBJ1-2; no clear D. The CDR3 has 10 residues. CDR1 is DFQATT, CDR2 SNEGSKA, per germline (reference sequence). Trimming took off 4 bases at V and 8 bases at J, with 8 bases between the two ends.

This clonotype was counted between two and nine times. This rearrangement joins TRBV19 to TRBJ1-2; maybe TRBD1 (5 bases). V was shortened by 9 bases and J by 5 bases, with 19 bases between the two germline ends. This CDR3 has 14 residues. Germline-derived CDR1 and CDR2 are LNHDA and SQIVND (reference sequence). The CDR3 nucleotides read TGTGCCAGCAACCCCCGGGGACCGGGATATGGCTACACCTTC. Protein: CASNPRGPGYGYTF.

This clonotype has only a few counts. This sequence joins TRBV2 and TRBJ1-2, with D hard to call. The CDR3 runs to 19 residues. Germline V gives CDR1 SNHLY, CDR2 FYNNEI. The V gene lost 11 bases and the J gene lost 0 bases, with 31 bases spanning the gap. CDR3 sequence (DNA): TGTGCCTGCACCGACCTTGGACTTCCACTACTAGGAGCTAACTATGGCTACACCTTC. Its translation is CACTDLGLPLLGANYGYTF.

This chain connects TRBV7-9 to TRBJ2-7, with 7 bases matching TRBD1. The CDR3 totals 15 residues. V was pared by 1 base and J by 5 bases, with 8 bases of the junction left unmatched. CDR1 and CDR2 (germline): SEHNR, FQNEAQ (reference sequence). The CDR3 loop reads CASSLVGTEGDEQYF. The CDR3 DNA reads TGTGCCAGCAGCTTAGTTGGGACAGAAGGGGACGAGCAGTACTTC.

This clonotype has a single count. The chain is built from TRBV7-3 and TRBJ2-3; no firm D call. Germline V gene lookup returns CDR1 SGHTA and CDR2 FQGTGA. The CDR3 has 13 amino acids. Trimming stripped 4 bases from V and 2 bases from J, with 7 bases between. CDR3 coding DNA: TGTGCCAGCAGCTACTCTTTCACAGATACGCAGTATTTT. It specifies CASSYSFTDTQYF.

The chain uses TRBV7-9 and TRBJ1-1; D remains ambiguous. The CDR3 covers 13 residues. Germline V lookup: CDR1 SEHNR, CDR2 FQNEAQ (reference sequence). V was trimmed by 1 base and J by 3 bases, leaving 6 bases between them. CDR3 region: CASSLGGDTEAFF. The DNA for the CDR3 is TGTGCCAGCAGCTTAGGGGGAGACACTGAAGCTTTCTTT. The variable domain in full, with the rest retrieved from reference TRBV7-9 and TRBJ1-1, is DTGVSQNPRHKITKRGQNVTFRCDPISEHNRLYWYRQTLGQGPEFLTYFQNEAQLEKSRLLSDRFSAERPKGSFSTLEIQRTEQGDSAMYLCASSLGGDTEAFFGQGTRLTVV.

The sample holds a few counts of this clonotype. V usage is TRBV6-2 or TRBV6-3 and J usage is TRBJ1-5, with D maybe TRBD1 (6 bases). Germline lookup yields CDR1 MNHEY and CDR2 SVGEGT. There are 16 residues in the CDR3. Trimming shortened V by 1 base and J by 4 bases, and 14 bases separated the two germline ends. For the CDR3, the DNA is TGTGCCAGCAGTTACTGGGGCAGGGGCCCAAATCAGCCCCAGCATTTT. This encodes CASSYWGRGPNQPQHF.

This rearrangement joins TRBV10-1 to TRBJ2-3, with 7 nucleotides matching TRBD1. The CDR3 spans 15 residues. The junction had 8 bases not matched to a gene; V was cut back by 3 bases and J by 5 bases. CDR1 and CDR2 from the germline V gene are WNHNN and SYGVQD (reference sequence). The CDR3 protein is CASSDATGARDTQYF. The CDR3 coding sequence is TGCGCCAGCAGTGATGCAACAGGGGCTAGAGATACGCAGTATTTT.

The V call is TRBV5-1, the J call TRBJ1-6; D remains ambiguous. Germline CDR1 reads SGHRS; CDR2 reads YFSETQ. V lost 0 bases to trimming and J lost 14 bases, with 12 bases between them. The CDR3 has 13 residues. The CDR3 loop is CASSLDRVGALHF. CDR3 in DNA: TGCGCCAGCAGCTTGGACAGAGTTGGAGCCCTCCACTTT.

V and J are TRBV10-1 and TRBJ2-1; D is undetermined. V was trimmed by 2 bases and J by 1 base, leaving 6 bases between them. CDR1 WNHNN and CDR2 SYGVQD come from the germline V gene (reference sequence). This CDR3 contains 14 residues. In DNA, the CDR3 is TGCGCCAGCAGTGAGGATTCTTCCTACAATGAGCAGTTCTTC. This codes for CASSEDSSYNEQFF.

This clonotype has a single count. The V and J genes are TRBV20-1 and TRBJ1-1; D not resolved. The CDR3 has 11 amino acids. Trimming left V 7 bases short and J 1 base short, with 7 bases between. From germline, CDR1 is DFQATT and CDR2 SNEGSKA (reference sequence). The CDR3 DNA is TGCAGTGTCTCGGGGAACACTGAAGCTTTCTTT. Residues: CSVSGNTEAFF.

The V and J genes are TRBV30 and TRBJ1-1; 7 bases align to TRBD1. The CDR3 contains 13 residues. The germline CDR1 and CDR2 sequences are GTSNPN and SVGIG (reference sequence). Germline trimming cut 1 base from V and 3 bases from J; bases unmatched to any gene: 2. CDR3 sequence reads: CAWSGGQDTEAFF. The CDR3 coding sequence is TGTGCCTGGAGTGGAGGACAGGACACTGAAGCTTTCTTT. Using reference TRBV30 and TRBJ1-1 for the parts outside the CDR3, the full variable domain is SQTIHQWPATLVQPVGSPLSLECTVEGTSNPNLYWYRQAAGRGLQLLFYSVGIGQISSEVPQNLSASRPQDRQFILSSKKLLLSDSGFYLCAWSGGQDTEAFFGQGTRLTVV.

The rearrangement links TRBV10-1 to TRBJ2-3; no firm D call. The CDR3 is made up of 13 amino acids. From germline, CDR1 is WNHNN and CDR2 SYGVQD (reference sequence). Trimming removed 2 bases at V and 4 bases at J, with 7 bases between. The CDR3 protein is CASSERSADTQYF. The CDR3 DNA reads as TGCGCCAGCAGTGAGCGATCCGCAGATACGCAGTATTTT.

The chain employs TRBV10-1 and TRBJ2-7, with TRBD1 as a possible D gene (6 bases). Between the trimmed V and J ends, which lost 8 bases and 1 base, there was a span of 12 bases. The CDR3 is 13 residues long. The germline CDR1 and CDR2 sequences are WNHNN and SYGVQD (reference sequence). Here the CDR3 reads CASGHGQSYEQYF. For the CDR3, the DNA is TGCGCCAGCGGACACGGACAGTCCTACGAGCAGTACTTC.

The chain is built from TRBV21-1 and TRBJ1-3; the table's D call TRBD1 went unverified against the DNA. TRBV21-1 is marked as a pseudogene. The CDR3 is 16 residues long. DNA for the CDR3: TGTGCCAGCAGTGAAGGGGTCAGGAGCTCTGGAAACACCATATATTTT. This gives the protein CASSEGVRSSGNTIYF.

The CDR3 DNA reads as TGCAGTGCTAGTTTACTAGCGGGGGTCTACGAGCAGTACTTC. This sequence encodes CSASLLAGVYEQYF. The chain has TRBV20-1 and TRBJ2-7, with 11 bases matching TRBD2. This CDR3 spans 14 amino acids. The ends lost 3 bases at V and 3 bases at J; junction bases unmatched: 4. Germline CDR1 is DFQATT and CDR2 is SNEGSKA (reference sequence).

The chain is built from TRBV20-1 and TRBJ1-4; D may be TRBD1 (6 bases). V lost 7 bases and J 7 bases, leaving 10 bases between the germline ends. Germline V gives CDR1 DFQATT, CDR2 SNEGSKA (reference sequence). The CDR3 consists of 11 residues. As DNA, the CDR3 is TGCAGTGGAGGAGGGGGTGAAAAACTGTTTTTT. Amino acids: CSGGGGEKLFF.